These 31 T cell receptor beta chains were sequenced from one sample in a study of blood T cell repertoires in COVID-19. Measured with immunoSEQ multiplex PCR; TCRdb has only the in-frame clones, and not every one. The sample holds roughly 39,000 clones; 85% to 90% are singletons and the top ten take around 8.5%. Sequencing used peripheral blood. Receptor source: a man aged 25-40 years with active or convalescent COVID-19.

The chain recombines TRBV3-1 (or the pseudogene TRBV3-2) with TRBJ1-4, with TRBD1 identical over 9 bases. V dropped 4 bases and J dropped 10; count of bases not matched to a gene: 7. This CDR3 is 14 amino acids long. Germline CDR1 reads LGHDT; CDR2 reads YNNKEL (reference sequence). DNA of the CDR3: TGTGCCAGCAGCCCCGGACAGGGGAACGTAAAACTGTTTTTT. This translates into CASSPGQGNVKLFF.

The chain joins TRBV5-4 to TRBJ1-5; possibly TRBD1 for D (6 bases). In germline, CDR1 is SGHNT, CDR2 YYREEE (reference sequence). V dropped 3 bases and J dropped 5 bases, with 12 bases sitting between them. The CDR3 is made up of 14 amino acids. The CDR3 sequence: CASSSRDIYQPQHF. DNA of the CDR3: TGTGCCAGCAGCTCCCGGGACATTTATCAGCCCCAGCATTTT.

The chain is built from TRBV9 and TRBJ1-2, with unresolved D. This CDR3 contains 12 residues. The V end was cut by 4 bases, the J end by 13 bases, with 17 bases between. Germline loops: CDR1 SGDLS, CDR2 YYNGEE. Here the CDR3 DNA reads TGTGCCAGCAGCCCCCCGGAGGGAGTCTCCACCTTC. Its translation: CASSPPEGVSTF.

The genes are TRBV15 and TRBJ2-6, with 8 bases aligning to TRBD1. CDR1 and CDR2 (germline): LNHNV, YYDKDF (reference sequence). The CDR3 has 17 amino acids. V shed 7 bases and J 0 bases; nucleotides not matched to a gene: 8. CDR3 bases: TGTGCCACCACCTGGACAGGGAAAACCTCTGGGGCCAACGTCCTGACTTTC. It codes for CATTWTGKTSGANVLTF.

The genes are TRBV6-2 or TRBV6-3 and TRBJ2-7; a possible D gene is TRBD1 (5 bases). Per germline, CDR1 MNHEY and CDR2 SVGEGT. Deletions cut 5 bases from V and 7 bases from J, with 21 bases between. This CDR3 has 15 residues. CDR3 coding DNA: TGTGCCAGCAGTCCGCAGGGTCTTCTCCGGTTTGAGCAGTACGTC. Amino acids: CASSPQGLLRFEQYV.

In its sample, this clone was seen once. This chain uses TRBV11-2 with TRBJ1-1; a possible D gene is TRBD1 (6 bases). Germline V gene sequence: CDR1 SGHAT, CDR2 FQNNGV. Trimming pared 3 bases from V and 4 bases from J, leaving 12 bases between. The CDR3 extends over 14 amino acids. CDR3 coding DNA: TGTGCCAGCAGCTTGAGGGGGAGCCCCACTGAAGCTTTCTTT. Protein product: CASSLRGSPTEAFF.

The V call is TRBV5-6, the J call TRBJ2-1; D is possibly TRBD2 (5 bases). V was trimmed by 2 bases and J by 7 bases, leaving 13 bases between them. Germline CDR1 reads SGHDT; CDR2 reads YYEEEE. CDR3 length equals 14 residues. The CDR3 region is CASSFGERSNEQFF. As DNA, the CDR3 is TGTGCCAGCAGCTTCGGGGAGAGAAGTAATGAGCAGTTCTTC.

DNA for the CDR3: TGTGCCAGTAGTATGGTGTTACGGACAGATACGCAGTATTTT. Its translation is CASSMVLRTDTQYF. This rearrangement joins TRBV19 to TRBJ2-3; D gene ambiguous. V was pared by 3 bases and J by 3 bases, with 10 bases between. The CDR3 consists of 14 residues. Looked up from germline, CDR1 is LNHDA and CDR2 is SQIVND (reference sequence).

The chain recombines TRBV5-4 with TRBJ1-2, with D possibly TRBD1 on 6 matching bases. V was trimmed by 2 bases and J by 8 bases, leaving 13 bases between them. CDR3 size: 13 residues. The germline CDR1 and CDR2 sequences are SGHNT and YYREEE (reference sequence). The CDR3 sequence is CASSLGGFPGYTF. DNA for the CDR3: TGTGCCAGCAGCTTAGGGGGATTTCCCGGCTACACCTTC.

V usage is TRBV11-2 and J usage is TRBJ1-5, with 9 bases that match TRBD1. CDR1 SGHAT and CDR2 FQNNGV come from the germline V gene. V lost 3 bases, J lost 6 bases, and 6 bases stayed unmatched. CDR3 length equals 15 residues. CDR3 residues: CASSLDRGRSQPQHF. The DNA of the CDR3 is TGTGCCAGCAGCTTGGACAGGGGAAGAAGTCAGCCCCAGCATTTT.

V is TRBV18 and J is TRBJ1-1, with D possibly being TRBD1 (6 bases). The CDR3 length is 13 residues. CDR1 is KGHSH, CDR2 LQKENI, per germline. V gave up 5 bases and J gave up 2 bases, with 9 bases separating them. This CDR3 reads CASSSDSNTEAFF. CDR3 coding DNA: TGTGCCAGCTCATCGGACAGTAACACTGAAGCTTTCTTT.

V and J are TRBV5-8 and TRBJ1-4; tentative D call: TRBD1 (5 bases). CDR3 length: 14 residues. Trimming removed 5 bases at V and 0 bases at J, with 8 bases between. CDR1 is SGHTS, CDR2 YDEGEE, per germline. The CDR3: CASRRTPTNEKLFF. CDR3 coding DNA: TGTGCCAGCAGGCGGACACCAACTAATGAAAAACTGTTTTTT.

The chain is built from TRBV24-1 and TRBJ1-5; D gene ambiguous. The CDR3 is made up of 14 amino acids. V lost 7 bases, J lost 0 bases, and 9 bases lay in between. Per germline, CDR1 KGHDR and CDR2 SFDVKD. In nucleotides, the CDR3 is TGTGCCACCAGCGTCCGGGATAGCAATCAGCCCCAGCATTTT. Translation gives CATSVRDSNQPQHF.

The rearrangement joins TRBV11-1 to TRBJ2-2, with 10 positions matching TRBD1. Trimming took 2 bases from V and 3 from J; bases not matched to a gene: 3. CDR3 length: 16 residues. Germline V gene lookup returns CDR1 SGHAT and CDR2 FQDESV (reference sequence). CDR3 in DNA: TGTGCCAGCAGCTTACGAGGACAGGGGGACACCGGGGAGCTGTTTTTT. Protein sequence: CASSLRGQGDTGELFF.

This chain joins TRBV7-9 and TRBJ1-4, with 7 positions matching TRBD1. Germline loops: CDR1 SEHNR, CDR2 FQNEAQ (reference sequence). V lost 10 bases, J lost 4 bases, and 9 bases stayed unmatched. The CDR3 has 14 residues. CDR3 protein: CATVGTALNEKLFF. The CDR3 DNA follows: TGTGCCACCGTCGGGACAGCTCTTAATGAAAAACTGTTTTTT. The full variable domain, in which reference TRBV7-9 and TRBJ1-4 provide the parts outside the CDR3, is DTGVSQNPRHKITKRGQNVTFRCDPISEHNRLYWYRQTLGQGPEFLTYFQNEAQLEKSRLLSDRFSAERPKGSFSTLEIQRTEQGDSAMYLCATVGTALNEKLFFGSGTQLSVL.

The chain employs TRBV12-3 or TRBV12-4 and TRBJ2-7; the D is unclear. The V gene lost 3 bases and the J gene lost 2 bases, with 8 bases spanning the gap. The CDR3 consists of 13 residues. In nucleotides, the CDR3 is TGTGCCAGCAGTTTTAGTCCCACCTACGAGCAGTACTTC. Translated: CASSFSPTYEQYF.

V is TRBV5-3 and J is TRBJ1-5; no clear D gene. TRBV5-3 falls under the ORF class, with uncertain function. The CDR3 consists of 11 residues. The V and J ends lost 7 bases and 7 bases respectively, with 9 bases between them. In DNA form, the CDR3 reads TGTGCCAGATCGGGTGCACAGCCCCAGCATTTT. Translated, it gives CARSGAQPQHF.

This clone appeared once. V gene TRBV11-3 combines with J gene TRBJ2-3; 10 bases line up with TRBD2. The CDR3 is 16 amino acids. J lost 2 bases, V lost 5 bases, and 7 bases had no gene match. Germline loops: CDR1 SGHNT, CDR2 YENEEA. The chain's CDR3 is CASSHGLAANTDTQYF. The CDR3 DNA is TGTGCCAGCAGCCACGGACTAGCGGCAAACACAGATACGCAGTATTTT.

The chain has TRBV18 and TRBJ1-2; D unclear. Germline V lookup: CDR1 KGHSH, CDR2 LQKENI. The CDR3 length is 15 residues. V gave up 0 bases and J gave up 6 bases, with 14 bases separating them. This CDR3 is CASSPPTRNRDGYTF. CDR3 coding DNA: TGTGCCAGCTCACCACCGACCAGAAACAGAGATGGCTACACCTTC.

The rearrangement links TRBV11-2 to TRBJ1-1; TRBD1 is a possible D gene (5 bases). Per germline, CDR1 SGHAT and CDR2 FQNNGV. The CDR3 has 14 residues. The ends were cut back, 4 bases at V and 1 base at J, with 10 bases in the middle. CDR3 residues: CASSSGHSNTEAFF. CDR3 sequence (DNA): TGTGCCAGCAGCTCCGGACATTCGAACACTGAAGCTTTCTTT.

The chain is built from TRBV29-1 and TRBJ1-1; 9 positions agree with TRBD1. The germline V gene encodes CDR1 SQVTM and CDR2 ANQGSEA. Germline trimming cut 7 bases from V and 2 bases from J; bases unmatched to any gene: 5. The CDR3 sequence is 13 residues long. In DNA, the CDR3 is TGCAGCGCCAGGGGACAGGGAAACACTGAAGCTTTCTTT. Translation: CSARGQGNTEAFF.

The V call is TRBV7-3, the J call TRBJ2-5, with 9 positions matching TRBD1. V lost 4 bases and J lost 5; bases outside the gene matches: 2. Germline V lookup: CDR1 SGHTA, CDR2 FQGTGA. The CDR3 contains 13 residues. CDR3 sequence reads: CASSWGQGETQYF. DNA of the CDR3: TGTGCCAGCAGCTGGGGACAGGGTGAGACCCAGTACTTC.

This chain links TRBV5-4 with TRBJ2-1; no reliable D call. Looked up from germline, CDR1 is SGHNT and CDR2 is YYREEE (reference sequence). The CDR3 runs to 15 residues. V was cut by 4 bases and J by 0 bases, with 11 bases left in between. DNA for the CDR3: TGTGCCAGCAGCCAAGTACTTGGCTCCTACAATGAGCAGTTCTTC. Translating gives CASSQVLGSYNEQFF.

V usage is TRBV24-1 and J usage is TRBJ2-2; 8 nucleotides line up with TRBD1. Germline V gives CDR1 KGHDR, CDR2 SFDVKD. Trimming at V came to 4 bases and at J to 11 bases, leaving 5 bases not matched to a gene. The CDR3 consists of 13 residues. In nucleotides, the CDR3 is TGTGCCACCAGTGACCTCGACAGGGGAGAGCTGTTTTTT. Amino acid sequence: CATSDLDRGELFF.

The V and J genes are TRBV18 and TRBJ2-7; 12 bases match TRBD2. The CDR3 covers 14 residues. Germline values: CDR1 KGHSH, CDR2 LQKENI. The V gene end was trimmed by 4 bases and the J gene end by 3 bases; junction bases not matched to a gene: 1. CDR3 sequence (DNA): TGTGCCAGCTCACGACTAGCGGGAGACTACGAGCAGTACGTC. Translation: CASSRLAGDYEQYV.

The V gene is TRBV27, the J gene TRBJ2-7; 7 positions match TRBD2. Germline V lookup: CDR1 MNHEY, CDR2 SMNVEV (reference sequence). This CDR3 region has 15 residues. With V trimmed by 6 bases and J by 4 bases, 12 bases remained unmatched. DNA of the CDR3: TGTGCCAGCAGGCTGGAGGCCGGGGGGTTATACGAGCAGTACTTC. It specifies CASRLEAGGLYEQYF.

V gene TRBV5-1 combines with J gene TRBJ1-1, with 8 nucleotides matching TRBD1. This CDR3 comprises 16 residues. V was clipped by 0 bases and J by 2 bases; unmatched bases: 6. Per the germline V gene, CDR1 is SGHRS and CDR2 is YFSETQ. CDR3 DNA: TGCGCCAGCAGCTTGGGGACAGGGAATCCAAACACTGAAGCTTTCTTT. This codes for CASSLGTGNPNTEAFF.

The chain has TRBV25-1 and TRBJ1-2; TRBD1 is a possible D gene (5 bases). The CDR3 length is 14 residues. Looked up from germline, CDR1 is MGHDK and CDR2 is SYGVNS. Trimming left V 1 base short and J 7 bases short, with 13 bases between. CDR3 residues: CASSEWGDPAGYTF. In DNA, the CDR3 is TGTGCCAGCAGTGAATGGGGGGATCCAGCTGGCTACACCTTC.

The chain joins TRBV4-1 to TRBJ1-5; a possible D gene is TRBD1 (5 bases). The CDR3 loop spans 16 amino acids. Trimming stripped 0 bases from V and 4 bases from J, with 13 bases between. CDR1 and CDR2 from the germline V gene are MGHRA and YSYEKL. The chain's CDR3 is CASSQEGGGWNQPQHF. The CDR3 DNA reads as TGCGCCAGCAGCCAAGAGGGTGGGGGGTGGAATCAGCCCCAGCATTTT.

This clone was seen only once. The V and J genes are TRBV19 and TRBJ2-1; 7 bases agree with TRBD2. J was trimmed by 8 bases and V by 3 bases; bases with no gene match: 7. CDR1 and CDR2 from the germline V gene are LNHDA and SQIVND (reference sequence). This CDR3 is 14 amino acids long. The CDR3 is CASSISGRAYEQFF. The CDR3, as DNA: TGTGCCAGTAGTATTAGCGGGCGGGCCTATGAGCAGTTCTTC.

The V gene is TRBV7-8, the J gene TRBJ1-5; D remains unclear. CDR3 length equals 13 residues. The V and J ends lost 2 bases and 5 bases respectively, with 7 bases between them. CDR1 and CDR2 from the germline V gene are SGHVS and FQNEAQ. CDR3 residues: CASSLYEYQPQHF. As DNA, the CDR3 is TGTGCCAGCAGCTTATATGAGTATCAGCCCCAGCATTTT.